One and the same sample provided the 3 T cell receptor beta chains below, sequenced in a study of T-cell memory formation after mild COVID-19. TCRdb passed the 5' RACE reads through MiXCR, listing each CDR3 protein once. The profile covers hundreds of thousands of distinct CDR3 sequences, with roughly a fifth appearing a single time and 7% to 9% taken by the ten largest. The specimen was PBMCs or a T cell subset sorted from them (not recorded which). The receptors here all came from an adult woman who had mild COVID-19 (a few samples of this study predate the infection). Cell type and time point are not known.

This sequence joins TRBV5-1 and TRBJ2-7; 9 nucleotides agree with TRBD2. The CDR3 covers 15 residues. CDR1 and CDR2 from the germline V gene are SGHRS and YFSETQ. With V trimmed by 0 bases and J by 6 bases, 7 bases remained unmatched. Written as DNA, the CDR3 is TGCGCCAGCAGCTTGGTGGCGGGAGGGTCGGGCGAGCAGTACTTC. Its translation: CASSLVAGGSGEQYF.

This clonotype was picked up many times. The J gene is TRBJ2-7, the V gene TRBV12-3 or TRBV12-4; 11 bases align to TRBD2. After removal of 5 bases from V and 3 bases from J, the junction contained 6 bases not matched to a gene. The CDR3 is 15 residues long. CDR3 sequence: CASSPTGTSGYEQYF. DNA for the CDR3: TGTGCCAGCAGTCCCACCGGGACTAGCGGCTACGAGCAGTACTTC.

The chain recombines TRBV5-1 with TRBJ2-3, with 12 bases identical to TRBD2. This CDR3 region has 16 residues. With 4 bases clipped from V and 4 bases from J, the junction kept 7 bases outside the gene matches. The germline V gene encodes CDR1 SGHRS and CDR2 YFSETQ. CDR3 in amino acids: CASSESLAGGPDTQYF. The CDR3 DNA follows: TGCGCCAGCAGCGAGTCCCTAGCGGGGGGGCCAGATACGCAGTATTTT.